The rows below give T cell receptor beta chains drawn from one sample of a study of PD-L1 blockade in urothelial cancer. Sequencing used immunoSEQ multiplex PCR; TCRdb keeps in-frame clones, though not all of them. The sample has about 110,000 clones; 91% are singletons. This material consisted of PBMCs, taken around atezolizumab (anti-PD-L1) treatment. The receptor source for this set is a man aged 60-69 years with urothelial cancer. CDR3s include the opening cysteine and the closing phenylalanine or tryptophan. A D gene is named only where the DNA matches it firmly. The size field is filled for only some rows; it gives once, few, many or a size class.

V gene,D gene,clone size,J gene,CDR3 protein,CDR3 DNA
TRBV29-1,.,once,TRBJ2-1,CSGWGPRNNEQFF,TGCAGCGGGTGGGGGCCTAGAAACAATGAGCAGTTCTTC
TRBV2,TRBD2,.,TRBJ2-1,CASSTISGTNEQFF,TGTGCCAGCAGTACAATCAGCGGGACCAATGAGCAGTTCTTC
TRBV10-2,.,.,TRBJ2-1,CASSVTPSGYNEQFF,TGCGCCAGCAGTGTAACCCCTAGTGGGTACAATGAGCAGTTCTTC
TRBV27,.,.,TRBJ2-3,CASSALGGAYRGNTQYF,TGTGCCAGCAGTGCCTTGGGGGGGGCCTATAGAGGGAATACGCAGTATTTT
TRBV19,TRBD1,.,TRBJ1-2,CASSPGQGMIDYGYTF,TGTGCCAGTAGCCCTGGACAGGGGATGATTGACTATGGCTACACCTTC
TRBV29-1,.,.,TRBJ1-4,CSVEGRGREKLFF,TGCAGCGTTGAAGGGCGGGGGCGGGAAAAACTGTTTTTT
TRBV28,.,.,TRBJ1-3,CASSSGLTGNTGNTIYF,TGTGCCAGCAGTTCCGGCCTAACAGGGAATACTGGAAACACCATATATTTT
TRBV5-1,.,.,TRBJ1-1,CASSPEGGVMNTEAFF,TGCGCCAGCAGCCCGGAAGGGGGGGTCATGAACACTGAAGCTTTCTTT
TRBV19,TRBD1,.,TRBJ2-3,CASSLSGTGGSRDTQYF,TGTGCCAGTAGTCTCTCCGGGACAGGGGGCTCGCGAGATACGCAGTATTTT
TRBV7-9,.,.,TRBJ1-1,CASSLRVGGPWDTEAFF,TGTGCCAGCAGCTTAAGGGTCGGCGGGCCTTGGGACACTGAAGCTTTCTTT
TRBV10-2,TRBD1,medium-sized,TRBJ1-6,CASTIGQDGNSPLHF,TGCGCCAGCACCATAGGACAGGATGGTAATTCACCCCTCCACTTT
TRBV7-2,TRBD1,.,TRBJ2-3,CASSFKGAADTQYF,TGTGCCAGCAGCTTTAAGGGGGCTGCAGATACGCAGTATTTT
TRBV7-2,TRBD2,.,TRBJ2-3,CASSFLAGGPADTQYF,TGTGCCAGCAGCTTTCTAGCGGGGGGGCCCGCAGATACGCAGTATTTT
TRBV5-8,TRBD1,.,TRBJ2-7,CASSLGQGPYEQYF,TGTGCCAGCAGCTTGGGACAGGGTCCCTACGAGCAGTACTTC
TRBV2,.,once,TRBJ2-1,CASLIQGRGEQFF,TGTGCCAGCCTCATTCAGGGTAGGGGTGAGCAGTTCTTC
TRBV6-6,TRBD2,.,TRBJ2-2,CASSYPLAGVSGELFF,TGTGCCAGCAGTTACCCGCTAGCGGGAGTATCCGGGGAGCTGTTTTTT
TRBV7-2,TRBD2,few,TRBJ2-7,CASSLGGGGNVFYEQYF,TGTGCCAGCAGCTTAGGCGGGGGAGGTAACGTCTTCTACGAGCAGTACTTC